This T cell receptor (beta chain) stems from a study of blood T cell repertoires in COVID-19. Study summary: The analysed material was cDNA or gDNA that came from T cells, B-cell-depleted T cells, or PBMCs.

Authors' methods: Reference gene primer amplification in the assay estimated nucleated cell counts. TCRdb's copy holds only in-frame clones and misses some; the assay was immunoSEQ multiplex PCR. The V and J calls and clone size are taken from that table; D and trimming were inferred from the DNA. The data contain about 320,000 clones, 89% of them seen just once; the ten biggest clones take up about 5.2%. CDR3 size: 15 residues. Germline loops: CDR1 LGHDT, CDR2 YNNKEL (reference sequence). J was trimmed by 7 bases and V by 5 bases; bases with no gene match: 10. In assigning cohorts, the study relied on participant-reported clinical history. Donors in Cohort 3 who had recovered were those with two negative PCRs, healthcare professional clearance, or resolution of their symptoms.

This rearrangement joins TRBV3-1 (or the pseudogene TRBV3-2) to TRBJ2-3, with TRBD1 identical over 9 bases. Sequenced input: PBMCs or T cells enriched from blood (not recorded which). The TCR originated in a man aged 55 to 70 who had recovered from COVID-19. CDR3 coding DNA: TGTGCCAGCAGCGCGGGACAGGGCATTATAAATACGCAGTATTTT. The encoded protein is CASSAGQGIINTQYF.